Following are 10 T cell receptor beta chains from one sample sequenced in a study of blood T cell repertoires in COVID-19. Profiling relied on immunoSEQ multiplex PCR, and the TCRdb table lists in-frame clones only, not all of them. Among some 150,000 clones listed, 85% to 90% were seen once. Specimen: peripheral blood. All receptors come from a human donor in a cohort sampled during active COVID-19.

The count of this clone is one. V gene TRBV4-3 combines with J gene TRBJ1-4; D remains ambiguous. The CDR3 covers 14 residues. Trimming pared 0 bases from V and 5 bases from J, leaving 7 bases between. Germline V CDR1 and CDR2: LGHNA, YSLEER. CDR3 coding DNA: TGCGCCAGCAGCCAAGATCAACAGAATGAAAAACTGTTTTTT. Its translation: CASSQDQQNEKLFF.

The rearrangement joins TRBV28 to TRBJ2-3; D is ambiguous. CDR1 MDHEN and CDR2 SYDVKM come from the germline V gene. CDR3 size: 14 residues. The V gene lost 5 bases and the J gene lost 2 bases, with 11 bases spanning the gap. CDR3 in amino acids: CASSLQRTTDTQYF. DNA for the CDR3: TGTGCCAGCAGTCTCCAGCGAACCACAGATACGCAGTATTTT.

J is TRBJ1-6 and V is TRBV7-9; 9 bases agree with TRBD1. Germline V gene sequence: CDR1 SEHNR, CDR2 FQNEAQ (reference sequence). Trimming took 1 base from V and 1 from J; bases not matched to a gene: 2. The CDR3 is made up of 17 amino acids. The DNA for the CDR3 is TGTGCCAGCAGCTTAGGGGGGACAGGGTCCTATAATTCACCCCTCCACTTT. Protein: CASSLGGTGSYNSPLHF. The entire variable domain, with the rest obtained from reference TRBV7-9 and TRBJ1-6, is as follows: DTGVSQNPRHKITKRGQNVTFRCDPISEHNRLYWYRQTLGQGPEFLTYFQNEAQLEKSRLLSDRFSAERPKGSFSTLEIQRTEQGDSAMYLCASSLGGTGSYNSPLHFGNGTRLTVT.

The rearrangement uses TRBV7-8 and TRBJ1-5, with 7 bases identical to TRBD1. Germline CDR1 SGHVS, CDR2 FQNEAQ. This CDR3 contains 17 residues. V gave up 3 bases and J gave up 2 bases; unmatched junction bases: 10. The CDR3 spells CASSLLQGDYGNQPQHF. CDR3 coding DNA: TGTGCCAGCAGCTTGTTGCAGGGGGATTATGGCAATCAGCCCCAGCATTTT.

J is TRBJ1-1 and V is TRBV29-1; D remains unclear. V was trimmed by 4 bases and J by 0 bases, leaving 12 bases between them. Germline V lookup: CDR1 SQVTM, CDR2 ANQGSEA. The CDR3 length is 14 residues. The CDR3 here is CSVALFIMNTEAFF. In DNA form, the CDR3 reads TGCAGCGTTGCTCTCTTTATAATGAACACTGAAGCTTTCTTT.

The chain joins TRBV7-6 to TRBJ2-3, with TRBD2 as a possible D gene (7 bases). Germline-derived CDR1 and CDR2 are SGHVS and FNYEAQ. The CDR3 length is 16 residues. Trimming removed 1 base from V and 1 base from J, with 12 bases in between. The CDR3 DNA follows: TGTGCCAGCAGCTTAGATAACGGGGGGCGCACAGATACGCAGTATTTT. As protein: CASSLDNGGRTDTQYF.

The V gene is TRBV7-8, the J gene TRBJ2-5; TRBD1 matches at 9 bases. Germline V gives CDR1 SGHVS, CDR2 FQNEAQ. There are 16 residues in the CDR3. The ends lost 3 bases at V and 4 bases at J; junction bases unmatched: 9. CDR3 protein: CASSLMHDRGGETQYF. CDR3 sequence (DNA): TGTGCCAGCAGCTTGATGCATGACAGGGGGGGAGAGACCCAGTACTTC. Full variable domain (rest looked up from reference TRBV7-8 and TRBJ2-5): GAGVSQSPRYKVAKRGQDVALRCDPISGHVSLFWYQQALGQGPEFLTYFQNEAQLDKSGLPSDRFFAERPEGSVSTLKIQRTQQEDSAVYLCASSLMHDRGGETQYFGPGTRLLVL.

The rearrangement uses TRBV7-3 and TRBJ2-3, with D hard to call. V was pared by 5 bases and J by 0 bases, with 6 bases between. The CDR3 has 13 residues. The germline gives CDR1 SGHTA, CDR2 FQGTGA. The CDR3 is CASSITSTDTQYF. For the CDR3, the DNA is TGTGCCAGCAGCATTACTAGCACAGATACGCAGTATTTT.

In DNA form, the CDR3 reads TGCAGCGTTGGAGAGACAGGGAGTTCCGAGCAGTACTTC. This gives the protein CSVGETGSSEQYF. The rearrangement joins TRBV29-1 to TRBJ2-7; TRBD1 matches at 7 bases. This CDR3 has 13 amino acids. V shed 4 bases and J 6 bases; nucleotides not matched to a gene: 9. The V gene's germline CDR1 is SQVTM and CDR2 ANQGSEA.

V gene TRBV5-1 combines with J gene TRBJ2-3, with 8 bases aligning to TRBD1. Trimming took 5 bases from V and 2 from J; bases not matched to a gene: 7. This CDR3 region has 15 residues. Per germline, CDR1 SGHRS and CDR2 YFSETQ. The DNA for the CDR3 is TGCGCCAGCAGGATGGGACAGGATCACACAGATACGCAGTATTTT. Translation gives CASRMGQDHTDTQYF.